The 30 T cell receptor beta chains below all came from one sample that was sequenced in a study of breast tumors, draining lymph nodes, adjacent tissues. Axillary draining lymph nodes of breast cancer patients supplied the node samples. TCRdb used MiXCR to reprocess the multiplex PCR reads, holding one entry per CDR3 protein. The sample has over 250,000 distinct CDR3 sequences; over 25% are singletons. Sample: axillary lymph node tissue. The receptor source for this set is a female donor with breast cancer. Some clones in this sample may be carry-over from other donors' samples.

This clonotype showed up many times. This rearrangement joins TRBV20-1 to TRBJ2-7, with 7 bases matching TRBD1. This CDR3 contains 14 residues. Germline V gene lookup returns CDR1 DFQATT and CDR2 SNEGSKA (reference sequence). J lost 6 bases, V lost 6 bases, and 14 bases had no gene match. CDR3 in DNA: TGCAGTGCCCGCCTGACAGGGACAGAGGGCGAGCAGTACTTC. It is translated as CSARLTGTEGEQYF.

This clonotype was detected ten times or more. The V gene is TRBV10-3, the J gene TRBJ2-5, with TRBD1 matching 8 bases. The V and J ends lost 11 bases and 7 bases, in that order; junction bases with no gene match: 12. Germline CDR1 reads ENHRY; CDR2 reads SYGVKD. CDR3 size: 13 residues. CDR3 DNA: TGTGCCGTACAACCGGGACAGGCGGGGACCCAGTACTTC. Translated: CAVQPGQAGTQYF.

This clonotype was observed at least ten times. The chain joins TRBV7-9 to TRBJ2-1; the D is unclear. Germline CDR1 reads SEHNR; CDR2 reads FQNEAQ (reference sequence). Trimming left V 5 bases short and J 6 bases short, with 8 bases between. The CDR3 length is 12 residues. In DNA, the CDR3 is TGTGCCAGCAGCCCTCTTTCCAATGAGCAGTTCTTC. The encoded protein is CASSPLSNEQFF.

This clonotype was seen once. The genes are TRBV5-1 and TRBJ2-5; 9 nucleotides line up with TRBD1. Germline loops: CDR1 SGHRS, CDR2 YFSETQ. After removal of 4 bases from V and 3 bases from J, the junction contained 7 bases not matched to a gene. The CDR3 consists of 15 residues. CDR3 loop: CASSETGGAKETQYF. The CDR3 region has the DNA TGCGCCAGCAGCGAAACAGGGGGCGCTAAAGAGACCCAGTACTTC.

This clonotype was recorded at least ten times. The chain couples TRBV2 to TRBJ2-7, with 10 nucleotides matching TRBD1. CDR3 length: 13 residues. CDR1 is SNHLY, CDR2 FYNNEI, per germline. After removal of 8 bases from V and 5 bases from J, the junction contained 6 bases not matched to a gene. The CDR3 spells CASCTDRGDEQYF. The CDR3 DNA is TGTGCCAGCTGTACGGACAGGGGGGACGAGCAGTACTTC.

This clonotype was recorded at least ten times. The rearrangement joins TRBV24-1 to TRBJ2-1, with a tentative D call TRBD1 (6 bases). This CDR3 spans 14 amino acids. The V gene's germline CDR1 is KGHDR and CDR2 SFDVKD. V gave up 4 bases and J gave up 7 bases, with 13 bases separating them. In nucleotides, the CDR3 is TGTGCCACCAGTGAACCGGGACAACTAAATGAGCAGTTCTTC. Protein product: CATSEPGQLNEQFF.

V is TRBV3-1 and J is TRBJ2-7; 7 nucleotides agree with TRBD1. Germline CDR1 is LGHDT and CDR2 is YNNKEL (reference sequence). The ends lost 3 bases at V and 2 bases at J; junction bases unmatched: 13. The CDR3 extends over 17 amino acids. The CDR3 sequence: CASSHVARGRQAYEQYF. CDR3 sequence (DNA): TGTGCCAGCAGCCATGTTGCTAGGGGGCGTCAAGCCTACGAGCAGTACTTC.

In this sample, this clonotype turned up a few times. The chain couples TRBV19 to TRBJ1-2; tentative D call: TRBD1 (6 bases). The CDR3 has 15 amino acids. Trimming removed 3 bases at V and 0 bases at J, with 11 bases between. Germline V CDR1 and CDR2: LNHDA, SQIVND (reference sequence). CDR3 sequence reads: CASSILRTANYGYTF. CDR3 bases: TGTGCCAGTAGTATCCTCAGGACAGCTAACTATGGCTACACCTTC.

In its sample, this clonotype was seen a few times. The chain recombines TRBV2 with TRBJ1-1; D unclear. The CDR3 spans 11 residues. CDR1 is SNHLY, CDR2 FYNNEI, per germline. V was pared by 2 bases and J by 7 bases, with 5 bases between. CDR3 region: CASSEQVEAFF. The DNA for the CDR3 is TGTGCCAGCAGTGAACAAGTTGAAGCTTTCTTT.

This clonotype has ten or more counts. Here the CDR3 reads CSARLTGFYGYTF. As DNA, the CDR3 is TGCAGTGCTAGATTGACAGGGTTCTATGGCTACACCTTC. The chain employs TRBV20-1 and TRBJ1-2; 7 nucleotides match TRBD1. Germline V gene sequence: CDR1 DFQATT, CDR2 SNEGSKA (reference sequence). V trimming: 2 bases; J trimming: 4 bases; junction bases outside the gene matches: 4. The CDR3 has 13 residues.

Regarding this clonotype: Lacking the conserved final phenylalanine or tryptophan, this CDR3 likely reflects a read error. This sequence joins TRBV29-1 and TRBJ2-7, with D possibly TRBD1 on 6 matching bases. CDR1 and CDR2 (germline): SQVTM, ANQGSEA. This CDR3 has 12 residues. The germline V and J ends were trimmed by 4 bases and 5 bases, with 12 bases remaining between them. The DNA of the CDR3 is TGCAGCGTTGGCCACAGGGTCCACGAGCAGTACCTC. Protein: CSVGHRVHEQYL.

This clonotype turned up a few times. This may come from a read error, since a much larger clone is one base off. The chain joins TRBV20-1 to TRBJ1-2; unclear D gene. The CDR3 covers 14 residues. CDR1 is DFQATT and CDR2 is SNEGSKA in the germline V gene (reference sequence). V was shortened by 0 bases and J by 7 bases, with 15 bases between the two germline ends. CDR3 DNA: TGCAGTGCTAGAGATCTGAGGGTGGGCTTTGGCTACACCTTC. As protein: CSARDLRVGFGYTF.

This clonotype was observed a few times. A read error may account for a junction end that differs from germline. The CDR3 nucleotides are TGTGCCAGCAGCTTAGAGGGAAACTGGGGGTATGGCTACCCCTTC. Amino acid sequence: CASSLEGNWGYGYPF. The chain combines TRBV7-9 with TRBJ1-2; D perhaps matches TRBD1 (5 bases). The length of the CDR3 is 15 residues. Per the germline V gene, CDR1 is SEHNR and CDR2 is FQNEAQ (reference sequence). The whole variable domain, remainder taken from reference TRBV7-9 and TRBJ1-2, is DTGVSQNPRHKITKRGQNVTFRCDPISEHNRLYWYRQTLGQGPEFLTYFQNEAQLEKSRLLSDRFSAERPKGSFSTLEIQRTEQGDSAMYLCASSLEGNWGYGYPFGSGTRLTVV.

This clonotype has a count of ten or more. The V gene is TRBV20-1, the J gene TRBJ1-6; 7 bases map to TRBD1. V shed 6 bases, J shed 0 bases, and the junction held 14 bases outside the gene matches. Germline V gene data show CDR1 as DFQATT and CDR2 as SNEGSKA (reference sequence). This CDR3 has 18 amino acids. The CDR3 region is CSARGQVARSSYNSPLHF. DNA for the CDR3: TGCAGTGCACGAGGACAGGTAGCTAGGAGCTCCTATAATTCACCCCTCCACTTT.

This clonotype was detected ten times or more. In DNA form, the CDR3 reads TGTGCCAGCAGCTTCGAGGCGACCTACGAGCAGTACTTC. Encoded protein: CASSFEATYEQYF. The rearrangement uses TRBV7-2 and TRBJ2-7; D remains ambiguous. Germline CDR1 and CDR2: SGHTA and FQGNSA. V lost 3 bases and J lost 2, with 8 bases in between. CDR3 length: 13 residues.

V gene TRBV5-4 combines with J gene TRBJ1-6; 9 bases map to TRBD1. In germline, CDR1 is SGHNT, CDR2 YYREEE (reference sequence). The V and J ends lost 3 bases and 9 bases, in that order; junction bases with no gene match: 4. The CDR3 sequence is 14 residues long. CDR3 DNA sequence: TGTGCCAGCAGCTCCGGGACAGGGAGTTCACCCCTCCACTTT. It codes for CASSSGTGSSPLHF.

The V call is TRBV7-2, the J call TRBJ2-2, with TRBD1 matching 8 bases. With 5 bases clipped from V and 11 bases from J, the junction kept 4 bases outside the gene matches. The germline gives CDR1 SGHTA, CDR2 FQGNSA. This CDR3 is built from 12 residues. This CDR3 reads CASSPGQGELFF. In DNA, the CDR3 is TGTGCCAGCAGCCCAGGACAGGGTGAGCTGTTTTTT.

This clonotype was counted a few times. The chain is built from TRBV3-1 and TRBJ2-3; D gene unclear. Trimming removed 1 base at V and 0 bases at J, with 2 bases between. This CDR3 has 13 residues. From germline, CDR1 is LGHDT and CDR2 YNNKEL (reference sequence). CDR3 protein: CASSQASTDTQYF. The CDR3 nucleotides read TGTGCCAGCAGCCAAGCTAGCACAGATACGCAGTATTTT.

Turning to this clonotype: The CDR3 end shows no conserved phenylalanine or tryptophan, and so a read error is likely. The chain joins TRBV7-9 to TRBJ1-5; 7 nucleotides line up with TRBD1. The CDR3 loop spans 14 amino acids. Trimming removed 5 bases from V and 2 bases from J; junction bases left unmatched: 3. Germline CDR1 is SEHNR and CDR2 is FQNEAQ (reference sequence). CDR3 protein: CASSHDRGNQPQHL. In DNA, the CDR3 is TGTGCCAGCAGCCACGACAGGGGCAATCAGCCCCAGCATTTG.

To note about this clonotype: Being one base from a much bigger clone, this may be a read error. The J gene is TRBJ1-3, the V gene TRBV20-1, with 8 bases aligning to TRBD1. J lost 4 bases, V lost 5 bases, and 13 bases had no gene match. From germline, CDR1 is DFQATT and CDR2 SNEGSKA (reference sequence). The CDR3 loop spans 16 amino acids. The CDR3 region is CSAPDRGRFLGNTIYF. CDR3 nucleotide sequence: TGCAGTGCTCCCGACAGGGGTCGATTCCTCGGAAACACCATATATTTT.

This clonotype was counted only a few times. The CDR3 region is CAWSPATATRQYF. CDR3 DNA sequence: TGTGCCTGGAGTCCCGCCACGGCTACGAGGCAGTACTTC. The gene calls are TRBV30 and TRBJ2-7, with unresolved D. CDR3 length: 13 amino acids. Germline lookup yields CDR1 GTSNPN and CDR2 SVGIG (reference sequence). Trimming stripped 2 bases from V and 9 bases from J, with 17 bases between.

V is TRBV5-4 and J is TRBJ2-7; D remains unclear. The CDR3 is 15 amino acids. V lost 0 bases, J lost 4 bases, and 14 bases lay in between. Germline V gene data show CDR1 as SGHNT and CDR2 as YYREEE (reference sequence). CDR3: CASSLEAGVAYEQYF. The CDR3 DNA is TGTGCCAGCAGCTTGGAGGCAGGAGTAGCTTACGAGCAGTACTTC.

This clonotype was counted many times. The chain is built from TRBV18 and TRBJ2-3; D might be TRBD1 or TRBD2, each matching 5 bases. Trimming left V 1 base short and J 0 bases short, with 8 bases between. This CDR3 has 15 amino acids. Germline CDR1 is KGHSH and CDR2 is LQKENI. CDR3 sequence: CASSPRDQSTDTQYF. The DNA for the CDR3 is TGTGCCAGCTCACCACGGGACCAAAGCACAGATACGCAGTATTTT.

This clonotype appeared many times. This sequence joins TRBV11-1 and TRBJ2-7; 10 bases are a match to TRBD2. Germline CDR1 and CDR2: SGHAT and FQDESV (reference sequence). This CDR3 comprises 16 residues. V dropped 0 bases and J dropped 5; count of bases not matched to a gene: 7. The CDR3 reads CASSLARIGLADEQYF. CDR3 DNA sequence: TGTGCCAGCAGCTTAGCGCGGATCGGACTAGCGGACGAGCAGTACTTC.

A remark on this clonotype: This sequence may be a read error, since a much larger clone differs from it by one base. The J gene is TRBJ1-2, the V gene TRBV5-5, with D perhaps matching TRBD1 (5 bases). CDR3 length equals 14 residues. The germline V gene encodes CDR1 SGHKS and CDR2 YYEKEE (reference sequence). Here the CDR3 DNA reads TGTGTCAGCAGCCTAGAGGGACCTGGCTATGGCTACACCTTC. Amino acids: CVSSLEGPGYGYTF.

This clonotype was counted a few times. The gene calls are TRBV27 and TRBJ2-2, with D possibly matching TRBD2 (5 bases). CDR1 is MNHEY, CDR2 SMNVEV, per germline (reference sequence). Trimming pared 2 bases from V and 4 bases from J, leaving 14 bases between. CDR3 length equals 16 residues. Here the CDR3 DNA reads TGTGCCAGCAGTTTAGAGCCCGGACGGGGCACCGGGGAGCTGTTTTTT. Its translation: CASSLEPGRGTGELFF.

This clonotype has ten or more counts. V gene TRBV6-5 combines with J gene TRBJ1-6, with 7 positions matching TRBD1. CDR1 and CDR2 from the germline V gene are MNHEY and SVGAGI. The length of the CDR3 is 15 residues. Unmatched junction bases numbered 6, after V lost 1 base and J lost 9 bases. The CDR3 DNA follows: TGTGCCAGCAGTTACTTTTCTACAGGGGCTTCACCCCTCCACTTT. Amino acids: CASSYFSTGASPLHF.

The CDR3 loop is CASSQQLLAGTDTQYF. The CDR3 region has the DNA TGTGCCAGCAGCCAGCAATTACTAGCGGGCACAGATACGCAGTATTTT. This chain uses TRBV3-1 with TRBJ2-3, with 8 bases aligning to TRBD2. Germline values: CDR1 LGHDT, CDR2 YNNKEL (reference sequence). The CDR3 covers 16 residues. Losses at the gene ends were 3 bases for V and 1 base for J; bases not matched to a gene: 6.

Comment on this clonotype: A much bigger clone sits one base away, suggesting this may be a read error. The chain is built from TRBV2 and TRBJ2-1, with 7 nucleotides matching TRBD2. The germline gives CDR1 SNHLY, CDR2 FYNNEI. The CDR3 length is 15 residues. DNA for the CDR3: TGTGCCAGCAGTGGGTTAGGGACTACCAGAAATGAGCGGTTCTTC. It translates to CASSGLGTTRNERFF.

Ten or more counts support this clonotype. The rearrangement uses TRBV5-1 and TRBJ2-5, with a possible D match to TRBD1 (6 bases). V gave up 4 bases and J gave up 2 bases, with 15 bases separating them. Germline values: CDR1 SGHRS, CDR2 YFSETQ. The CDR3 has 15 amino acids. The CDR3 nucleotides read TGCGCCAGCAGCCCGCCAAGACAGGTTCAAGAGACCCAGTACTTC. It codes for CASSPPRQVQETQYF.